Sequencing of this T cell receptor (beta chain) was carried out in a study of regulatory and conventional T cells in RAG deficiency. Study conclusions and caveats: Shannon entropy fell and Simpson indices rose in RAG-deficient patients. Compared with controls, unique Treg TCR beta sequences dropped approximately 100-fold in Omenn syndrome and CID/AS.

The data were produced by immunoSEQ multiplex PCR, yet TCRdb's version contains in-frame clones alone and is incomplete. The sample has fewer than 10,000 clones; roughly 90% are singletons. Regulatory T cells were sorted from blood as CD4+ CD25-high CD127-low cells. A remark on this clone: The antigen is undetermined.

V was cut by 6 bases and J by 5 bases, with 10 bases left in between. Germline lookup yields CDR1 KGHSH and CDR2 LQKENI. The CDR3 extends over 12 amino acids. These data also formed part of another study, on regulatory T cells. From that report: Primers: 52 TRBV forward and 13 TRBJ reverse. In patients, unique TRB V-J pairs were restricted and V/J usage skewed, especially in Tregs.

This chain links TRBV18 with TRBJ2-5, with D possibly matching TRBD2 (6 bases). The TCR sequence derives from a human donor in good health. The sequenced material came from Tregs sorted from blood. This CDR3 reads CASSPGRETQYF. The DNA for the CDR3 is TGTGCCAGCTCCCCAGGGAGGGAGACCCAGTACTTC.